These T cell receptor beta chains were read from a single sample in a study of breast tumors, draining lymph nodes, adjacent tissues. TCRdb processed the multiplex PCR reads anew with MiXCR; each CDR3 protein has one entry. The sample lists 290,000 or so distinct CDR3 sequences; 30% to 35% were seen once. The sample was axillary lymph node tissue. These receptors originate from a female donor with breast cancer. Some clones in this sample may be carry-over from other donors' samples. CDR3s include the opening cysteine and the closing phenylalanine or tryptophan. Fields, in order: J gene, D gene, V gene, clone size, CDR3 DNA, CDR3 protein. The D gene is left open where the match is weak. The size entry is marked missing in some rows and otherwise reads once, few, many or a size class.

J gene: TRBJ2-5
D gene: .
V gene: TRBV19
clone size: .
CDR3 DNA: TGTGCCAGTAGTATTAACACGGGATCCCATGAGACCCAGTACTTC
CDR3 protein: CASSINTGSHETQYF

J gene: TRBJ2-3
D gene: .
V gene: TRBV6-2/TRBV6-3
clone size: .
CDR3 DNA: TGTGCCAGCAGTTACGATGAGGGCCTAGATACGCAGTATTTT
CDR3 protein: CASSYDEGLDTQYF

J gene: TRBJ2-2
D gene: .
V gene: TRBV19
clone size: many
CDR3 DNA: TGTGCCAGTAGTCGGACAGTTGCGAACACCGGGGAGCTGTTTTTT
CDR3 protein: CASSRTVANTGELFF

J gene: TRBJ2-7
D gene: .
V gene: TRBV28
clone size: .
CDR3 DNA: TGTGCCAGCAGTCCAAAACCCCAGGGTTTCGAGCAGTACTTC
CDR3 protein: CASSPKPQGFEQYF

J gene: TRBJ1-2
D gene: .
V gene: TRBV25-1
clone size: .
CDR3 DNA: TGTGCCAGCAGTGCCATAGGGGGTCAGCGCTCCTATGGCTACACCTTC
CDR3 protein: CASSAIGGQRSYGYTF

J gene: TRBJ1-5
D gene: TRBD1
V gene: TRBV20-1
clone size: few
CDR3 DNA: TGCAGTGCTAGAGGCTTCCGGGACAGATATCAGCCCCAGCATTTT
CDR3 protein: CSARGFRDRYQPQHF

J gene: TRBJ2-7
D gene: .
V gene: TRBV6-2/TRBV6-3
clone size: once
CDR3 DNA: TGTGCCAGCGCCAACTCTTTCTACGGGCAGTACTTC
CDR3 protein: CASANSFYGQYF

J gene: TRBJ2-1
D gene: .
V gene: TRBV5-1
clone size: many
CDR3 DNA: TGCGCCAGCAGCCCCTACGACTCCTACAATGAGCAGTTCTTC
CDR3 protein: CASSPYDSYNEQFF

J gene: TRBJ2-5
D gene: TRBD2
V gene: TRBV30
clone size: .
CDR3 DNA: TGTGCCTGGTCTCCGGGACTAGCGGAAGAGGCCCAGTACTTC
CDR3 protein: CAWSPGLAEEAQYF

J gene: TRBJ2-3
D gene: .
V gene: TRBV11-3
clone size: many
CDR3 DNA: TGTGCCAGCAGCTTAGTTTGGACAGGCACAGATACGCAGTATTTT
CDR3 protein: CASSLVWTGTDTQYF

J gene: TRBJ2-3
D gene: TRBD2
V gene: TRBV6-4
clone size: many
CDR3 DNA: TGTGCCAGCAGTGACTCCTCTCTAGCGGAGAAGTATTTT
CDR3 protein: CASSDSSLAEKYF

J gene: TRBJ2-7
D gene: .
V gene: TRBV20-1
clone size: many
CDR3 DNA: TGCAGTGCTAGAGATATGAGTAACCTCTACGAGCAGTACTTC
CDR3 protein: CSARDMSNLYEQYF

J gene: TRBJ2-7
D gene: .
V gene: TRBV7-9
clone size: many
CDR3 DNA: TGTGCCAGCAGCCGACAGGTCTCCTACGAGCAGTACTTC
CDR3 protein: CASSRQVSYEQYF

J gene: TRBJ2-3
D gene: TRBD2
V gene: TRBV6-1
clone size: .
CDR3 DNA: TGTGCCAGCAGTCCGCTAGCGGACACAGATACGCAGTATTTT
CDR3 protein: CASSPLADTDTQYF

J gene: TRBJ1-5
D gene: .
V gene: TRBV6-2/TRBV6-3
clone size: few
CDR3 DNA: TGTGCCAGCAAGGACAACGCTAGCAATCAGCCCCAGCATTTT
CDR3 protein: CASKDNASNQPQHF

J gene: TRBJ2-3
D gene: .
V gene: TRBV10-2
clone size: .
CDR3 DNA: TGCGCCAGCACTGAATTCTCTACGGATACGCGGTATTTT
CDR3 protein: CASTEFSTDTRYF

J gene: TRBJ1-5
D gene: .
V gene: TRBV10-3
clone size: .
CDR3 DNA: TGTGCCATCAGTGAGTCCCGACAGTCCAGAGGGGCCCAGCATTTT
CDR3 protein: CAISESRQSRGAQHF

J gene: TRBJ1-5
D gene: .
V gene: TRBV20-1
clone size: many
CDR3 DNA: TGCAGTGCTATCCACAGGAGCAATCAGCCCCAGCATTTT
CDR3 protein: CSAIHRSNQPQHF

J gene: TRBJ2-7
D gene: .
V gene: TRBV5-6
clone size: .
CDR3 DNA: TGTGCCAGCAGCTTGCCGATGGGTGGTGAGACCGACGACTACGAGCAGTACTTC
CDR3 protein: CASSLPMGGETDDYEQYF

J gene: TRBJ2-1
D gene: TRBD2
V gene: TRBV25-1
clone size: .
CDR3 DNA: TGTGCCAGTTCTAGCGGGTCTGAGCAGTTCTTC
CDR3 protein: CASSSGSEQFF

J gene: TRBJ2-5
D gene: TRBD1
V gene: TRBV10-3
clone size: .
CDR3 DNA: TGTGCCATCGGGAGAACAGGGGGCCTAGAGACCCAGTACTTC
CDR3 protein: CAIGRTGGLETQYF

J gene: TRBJ2-1
D gene: .
V gene: TRBV7-2
clone size: many
CDR3 DNA: TGTGCCAGCAGCTCCGTATCGGGCGAGCCGGGTGGGCAGTTCTTC
CDR3 protein: CASSSVSGEPGGQFF

J gene: TRBJ2-5
D gene: .
V gene: TRBV12-3/TRBV12-4
clone size: .
CDR3 DNA: TGTGCCAGCAGTCCGTCAACACTGAAGACCCAGTACTTC
CDR3 protein: CASSPSTLKTQYF

J gene: TRBJ2-1
D gene: TRBD2
V gene: TRBV14
clone size: many
CDR3 DNA: TGTGCCAGCAGTCGACTAGCCTTGAGCTCCTACAATGAGCAGTTCTTC
CDR3 protein: CASSRLALSSYNEQFF

J gene: TRBJ1-6
D gene: .
V gene: TRBV12-3/TRBV12-4
clone size: many
CDR3 DNA: TGTGCCAGCCGCGGGGGTCCTGTCCCACCCCTCCACTTT
CDR3 protein: CASRGGPVPPLHF

J gene: TRBJ2-7
D gene: .
V gene: TRBV7-9
clone size: .
CDR3 DNA: TGTGCCAGCAGCTTGGGCCATGGTTACGAGCAGTACTTC
CDR3 protein: CASSLGHGYEQYF

J gene: TRBJ2-3
D gene: TRBD2
V gene: TRBV6-5
clone size: .
CDR3 DNA: TGTGCCAGCAGTTACGATCCTAGCGGGATAAGCACAGATACGCAGTATTTT
CDR3 protein: CASSYDPSGISTDTQYF

J gene: TRBJ2-3
D gene: TRBD2
V gene: TRBV5-6
clone size: .
CDR3 DNA: TGTGCCAGCAGCTTGGCCTTATGGGCGGGAGGCTTTGGAGGCACAGATACGCAGTATTTT
CDR3 protein: CASSLALWAGGFGGTDTQYF

J gene: TRBJ2-5
D gene: TRBD2
V gene: TRBV15
clone size: .
CDR3 DNA: TGTGCCACCAGATCGGGACTAGCGGGAGAGACCCAGTACTTC
CDR3 protein: CATRSGLAGETQYF

J gene: TRBJ2-3
D gene: TRBD1
V gene: TRBV29-1
clone size: .
CDR3 DNA: TGCAGCGTTGCCACGGGACAGGGGTCAGATACGCAGTATTTT
CDR3 protein: CSVATGQGSDTQYF

J gene: TRBJ2-5
D gene: .
V gene: TRBV6-5
clone size: many
CDR3 DNA: TGTGCCAGCAGTTACGGCGGATTAAAAGAGACCCAGTACTTC
CDR3 protein: CASSYGGLKETQYF